The source of this T cell receptor beta chain is a study of beta chain features in type 1 diabetes. The wider study: There were around 100,000,000 sorted cells examined across all samples. The study's findings and limits: Moderate yet significant TCRB CDR3 shortening was seen in Type 1 diabetes patients in all four CD4+ subsets. Among patients, naive, central memory and Treg TCRB repertoires appeared more similar than among healthy donors.

Germline CDR1 and CDR2: SGDLS and YYNGEE. This CDR3 region has 14 residues. Trimming removed 0 bases from V and 5 bases from J, with 11 bases in between. This clone was found a few times. Its antigen is unknown. All of the isolated RNA was reverse transcribed, so expressed TCRB transcripts were sequenced. Naive, central memory and regulatory T cell samples produced a mean of approximately 4 million reads. Sequencing used immunoSEQ multiplex PCR; TCRdb keeps in-frame clones, though not all of them. In the table there are about 360,000 clones, 10% to 15% of which are singletons. The chain links TRBV9 to TRBJ2-5; unclear D gene. The sample consisted of naive CD4+ T cells from blood. The sequence came from a young woman with type 1 diabetes. The CDR3 DNA is TGTGCCAGCAGCGTAGTTGTTTTCGGGGAGACCCAGTACTTC. Its protein is CASSVVVFGETQYF.